These T cell receptor beta chains were read from a single sample in a study of human T cells and chemical hapten exposure. TCRdb redid the calling of the RACE reads with MiXCR, one entry per CDR3 protein. The repertoire consists of roughly 360,000 distinct CDR3 sequences, with approximately 5% occurring once and the leading ten covering around 2.3%. The sample was whole blood, taken in connection with sensitization to the hapten diphenylcyclopropenone (DPC). The origin of the receptors is a woman in her 50s with alopecia areata. Some clones in this sample may be carry-over from other donors' samples. Each CDR3 is given with its conserved first and last residue.

>TRBJ2-7|TRBV6-6
CASSYINREGEQYF
>TRBJ2-3|TRBV20-1
CSARDQGGLRIADTQYF
>TRBJ2-3|TRBV7-2
CASSPTSGVLSDTQYF
>TRBJ1-2|TRBV4-2
CASSTGQDGYTF
>TRBJ1-5|TRBV28
CASSFRGLQPQHF
>TRBJ2-1|TRBV7-2
CASSLAEGGNYNEQFF
>TRBJ2-3|TRBV2
CASSRQGALVNTDTQYF
>TRBJ2-7|TRBV5-4
CASSLAGGQGDYEQYF
>TRBJ2-1|TRBV14
CASSQENWGLEQFF
>TRBJ1-1|TRBV7-8
CASRRTGLSTEAFF
>TRBJ2-3|TRBV29-1
CSMTTPGTQYF
>TRBJ1-6|TRBV4-3
CASSQAGTAYNSPLHF
>TRBJ2-5|TRBV25-1
CASSGDRGLQTQYF
>TRBJ2-1|TRBV28
CASSARGGLAGILYNEQFF
>TRBJ2-3|TRBV20-1
CSARDWGASGSTDTQYF